This passage covers 17 T cell receptor beta chains from one sample sequenced in a study of T cell responses to AZD1222 COVID-19 vaccine. Repertoires were generated with immunoSEQ multiplex PCR, while TCRdb's copy carries only in-frame clones and drops some. The sample yields some 140,000 clones, 80% to 90% seen once. Source: peripheral blood, taken on day 0 of MenACWY control vaccination. These receptors were obtained from an adult in good health.

The chain carries TRBV27 and TRBJ2-1, with TRBD1 matching 7 bases. V dropped 5 bases and J dropped 5; count of bases not matched to a gene: 12. This CDR3 comprises 16 residues. Looked up from germline, CDR1 is MNHEY and CDR2 is SMNVEV (reference sequence). This CDR3 reads CASSTLYRGQHNEQFF. In DNA form, the CDR3 reads TGTGCCAGCAGTACACTCTACAGGGGTCAGCACAATGAGCAGTTCTTC.

This chain uses TRBV30 with TRBJ1-1; no clear D. CDR1 is GTSNPN and CDR2 is SVGIG in the germline V gene (reference sequence). CDR3 length equals 12 residues. V lost 1 base and J lost 6, with 9 bases in between. The CDR3 sequence: CAWSDGVSEAFF. CDR3 coding DNA: TGTGCCTGGAGTGACGGCGTCTCTGAAGCTTTCTTT.

In this sample, this clone turned up a few times. The rearrangement links TRBV11-2 to TRBJ2-7; D is ambiguous. The germline V and J ends were trimmed by 5 bases and 0 bases, with 5 bases remaining between them. The CDR3 is 12 residues long. CDR1 and CDR2 (germline): SGHAT, FQNNGV. The CDR3 loop reads CASSLSSYEQYV. The CDR3 DNA is TGTGCCAGCAGCCTGAGCTCCTACGAGCAGTACGTC.

V and J are TRBV5-1 and TRBJ1-1; 8 bases are a match to TRBD1. The trim removed 7 bases at V and 5 bases at J, leaving 7 bases unmatched. CDR1 is SGHRS, CDR2 YFSETQ, per germline. The CDR3 is made up of 13 amino acids. The chain's CDR3 is CASAEQGETEAFF. CDR3 DNA sequence: TGCGCCAGCGCAGAACAGGGGGAAACTGAAGCTTTCTTT. The full variable domain, rest sourced from reference TRBV5-1 and TRBJ1-1, is KAGVTQTPRYLIKTRGQQVTLSCSPISGHRSVSWYQQTPGQGLQFLFEYFSETQRNKGNFPGRFSGRQFSNSRSEMNVSTLELGDSALYLCASAEQGETEAFFGQGTRLTVV.

The genes are TRBV19 and TRBJ1-2; D is perhaps TRBD1 (6 bases). This CDR3 region has 15 residues. V was shortened by 5 bases and J by 9 bases, with 22 bases between the two germline ends. CDR1 and CDR2 from the germline V gene are LNHDA and SQIVND (reference sequence). The CDR3 nucleotides are TGTGCCAGTAGTCTAAGGGGGGGGCGACCGTCCAGCTACACCTTC. Translated: CASSLRGGRPSSYTF. The full variable domain, completed using reference TRBV19 and TRBJ1-2, is DGGITQSPKYLFRKEGQNVTLSCEQNLNHDAMYWYRQDPGQGLRLIYYSQIVNDFQKGDIAEGYSVSREKKESFPLTVTSAQKNPTAFYLCASSLRGGRPSSYTFGSGTRLTVV.

The chain couples TRBV5-1 to TRBJ2-2, with 9 nucleotides matching TRBD2. The CDR3 sequence is 16 residues long. From germline, CDR1 is SGHRS and CDR2 YFSETQ. After removal of 5 bases from V and 7 bases from J, the junction contained 12 bases not matched to a gene. The CDR3 DNA is TGCGCCAGCAGTCCAGGCCTAGCGGGATTGATCGGGGAGCTGTTTTTT. Protein sequence: CASSPGLAGLIGELFF.

This rearrangement joins TRBV29-1 to TRBJ2-7, with D hard to call. The germline V gene has CDR1 SQVTM and CDR2 ANQGSEA. The ends were cut back, 4 bases at V and 0 bases at J, with 7 bases in the middle. The CDR3 consists of 12 residues. The CDR3 protein is CSVVQASYEQYF. CDR3 bases: TGCAGCGTTGTGCAGGCCTCCTACGAGCAGTACTTC.

V is TRBV19 and J is TRBJ2-1, with TRBD2 matching 12 bases. Germline V lookup: CDR1 LNHDA, CDR2 SQIVND (reference sequence). This CDR3 spans 15 amino acids. The J segment lost 9 bases and the V segment lost 3 bases, leaving 6 bases of the junction unmatched. The CDR3 loop reads CASSIRLAGEVEQFF. DNA for the CDR3: TGTGCCAGTAGTATCCGACTAGCGGGAGAGGTTGAGCAGTTCTTC.

This clone was recorded only once. The V gene is TRBV6-2 or TRBV6-3, the J gene TRBJ2-5; D may be TRBD1 or TRBD2 (6 bases each). Trimming shortened V by 5 bases and J by 4 bases, and 8 bases separated the two germline ends. The CDR3 is made up of 12 amino acids. Germline V CDR1 and CDR2: MNHEY, SVGEGT. In DNA form, the CDR3 reads TGTGCCAGCAGTCGGGGGCCAGAGACCCAGTACTTC. Translated: CASSRGPETQYF.

This clone was seen more than once but under ten times. The rearrangement uses TRBV6-4 and TRBJ1-5, with D possibly TRBD1 on 5 matching bases. The V gene's germline CDR1 is MRHNA and CDR2 SNTAGT. Trimming took 2 bases from V and 6 from J, leaving 8 bases between them. The CDR3 is 13 amino acids. In DNA form, the CDR3 reads TGTGCCAGCAGTGACAGGGGTGGTCAGCCCCAGCATTTT. It is translated as CASSDRGGQPQHF.

The rearrangement joins TRBV18 to TRBJ1-2; TRBD1 might be the D (5 bases). Trimming took 8 bases from V and 4 from J, leaving 20 bases between them. This CDR3 region has 15 residues. Looked up from germline, CDR1 is KGHSH and CDR2 is LQKENI. The CDR3 sequence: CASTGDWGRGYGYTF. CDR3 nucleotide sequence: TGTGCCAGCACTGGCGACTGGGGTAGGGGCTATGGCTACACCTTC.

The chain employs TRBV6-7 and TRBJ2-7, with D possibly matching TRBD2 (6 bases). TRBV6-7 is given ORF status, its function remaining uncertain. Trimming took off 5 bases at V and 5 bases at J, with 16 bases between the two ends. This CDR3 is 14 amino acids long. The CDR3 protein is CASSPPGLTHEQYF. For the CDR3, the DNA is TGTGCCAGCAGTCCGCCGGGACTTACGCACGAGCAGTACTTC.

The chain joins TRBV5-4 to TRBJ2-6; perhaps D is TRBD1 or TRBD2 (7 bases each). V lost 4 bases to trimming and J lost 5 bases, with 13 bases between them. There are 15 residues in the CDR3. Germline loops: CDR1 SGHNT, CDR2 YYREEE (reference sequence). The CDR3 reads CASSPGGAWANVLTF. The CDR3 DNA is TGTGCCAGCAGCCCAGGGGGGGCCTGGGCCAACGTCCTGACTTTC.

V usage is TRBV19 and J usage is TRBJ2-4; D might be TRBD1 (6 bases). Trimming pared 2 bases from V and 0 bases from J, leaving 11 bases between. The CDR3 totals 16 residues. From germline, CDR1 is LNHDA and CDR2 SQIVND (reference sequence). CDR3 in amino acids: CASSILPGAAKNIQYF. CDR3 nucleotide sequence: TGTGCCAGTAGTATACTCCCAGGGGCAGCCAAAAACATTCAGTACTTC. Combining the CDR3 with reference TRBV19 and TRBJ2-4 gives the whole variable domain DGGITQSPKYLFRKEGQNVTLSCEQNLNHDAMYWYRQDPGQGLRLIYYSQIVNDFQKGDIAEGYSVSREKKESFPLTVTSAQKNPTAFYLCASSILPGAAKNIQYFGAGTRLSVL.

The chain uses TRBV5-4 and TRBJ1-1; no definite D call. This CDR3 spans 14 amino acids. The germline V gene has CDR1 SGHNT and CDR2 YYREEE (reference sequence). Between the trimmed V and J ends, which lost 0 bases and 1 base, there was a span of 7 bases. CDR3 DNA: TGTGCCAGCAGCTTGGTTGCAGAGAACACTGAAGCTTTCTTT. It is translated as CASSLVAENTEAFF.

This clone has a single count. This rearrangement joins TRBV6-5 to TRBJ2-3, with D possibly matching TRBD1 (5 bases). This CDR3 has 15 amino acids. Germline V gene sequence: CDR1 MNHEY, CDR2 SVGAGI. Trimming removed 6 bases at V and 1 base at J, with 14 bases between. The CDR3 nucleotides are TGTGCCAGCAGAGCAGGGCAGGGTGGCACAGATACGCAGTATTTT. Residues: CASRAGQGGTDTQYF.

V and J are TRBV7-6 and TRBJ1-1, with TRBD1 matching over 7 bases. Germline V gives CDR1 SGHVS, CDR2 FNYEAQ. The CDR3 is made up of 11 amino acids. V was pared by 3 bases and J by 8 bases, with 0 bases of the junction left unmatched. The CDR3 sequence: CASSLTGEAFF. Written as DNA, the CDR3 is TGTGCCAGCAGCTTGACAGGGGAAGCTTTCTTT.